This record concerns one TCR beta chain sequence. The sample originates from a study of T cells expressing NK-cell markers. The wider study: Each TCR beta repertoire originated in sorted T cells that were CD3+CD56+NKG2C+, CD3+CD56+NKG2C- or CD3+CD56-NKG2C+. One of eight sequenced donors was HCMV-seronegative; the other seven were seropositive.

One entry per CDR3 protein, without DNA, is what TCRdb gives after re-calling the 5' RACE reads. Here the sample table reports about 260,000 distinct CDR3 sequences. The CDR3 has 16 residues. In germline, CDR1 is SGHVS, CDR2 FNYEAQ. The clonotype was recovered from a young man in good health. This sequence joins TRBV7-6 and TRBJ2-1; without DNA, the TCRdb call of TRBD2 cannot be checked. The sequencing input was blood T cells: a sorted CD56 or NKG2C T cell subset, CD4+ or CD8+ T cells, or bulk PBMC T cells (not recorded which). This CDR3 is CASSLAASGSVNEQFF.